This paragraph reports one TCR beta chain. What antigen it recognizes has not been identified. Per-base quality was not reported, and no clone a single base away is much larger than it. The library relied on RACE. For sequencing, a NextSeq 500 was employed. Library preparation attached unique molecular identifiers to individual cDNA molecules for quantitative, reproducible TCR counting. For every blood RNA sample, sequencing covered both the TCR alpha and TCR beta chains. Concerning the study's data processing: The median number of TCRs per sample was over 85,000, ranging from roughly 20,000 to 700,000. The Decombinator software suite was used to annotate V, J and CDR3 in the TCR reads. Every sample was subsampled to the same number of TCRs (28,000) for the PS versus PT1 abundance plots. Expanded TCRs were defined as absent before sensitization and observed at least eight times at the 2-week time point. TCRdb reprocessed the public reads (quality trimming at Q25 with fastp, clone calling with MiXCR) and kept in-frame beta chains. Each record represents a unique CDR3 protein, reported with the most common genes and DNA among its rows. The V and J calls were not made by the authors but by TCRdb's processing. Counted in this sample were approximately 400,000 distinct CDR3 sequences; 5.1% of them appeared once. Around 2.6% of the sample lies in the top ten.

The time point label of this sample denotes: pre-sensitization, week 0. Taken with the paper, the label for treatment or condition translates to: therapeutic diphenylcyclopropenone sensitization with weekly scalp DPC. At each patch-test visit, blood was drawn before the patch test was applied. Eligible patients were aged 18 to 70, diagnosed with alopecia, deemed suitable for DPC therapy, and excluded if pregnant. Total RNA was extracted from unfractionated whole blood collected in Tempus Blood RNA tubes. Germline trimming: 2 bases from V, 3 bases from J; junction bases outside gene matches: 3. The germline V gene (reference sequence) yields DFQATT for CDR1 and SNEGSKA for CDR2. The CDR3 holds 15 amino acids from the cysteine to the phenylalanine. Of the read, only the CDR3 DNA is kept; its 45 bases are in frame from base 1. This entry belongs to a study of human T cells and chemical hapten exposure (dated by TCRdb to the early 2020s). In terms of the full investigation: For sensitization, 2% DPC in acetone was applied to a 2 cm by 2 cm area of upper inner arm skin. Weekly therapeutic DPC doses were additionally applied to the scalp of patients throughout the roughly 26-week study period. Patch testing was done on the upper back using Finn chambers containing 0.01% DPC, and results were scored after 6 days according to International Contact Dermatitis Research Group standards. The patient cohort, mostly female, included alopecia areata with under or over 50% scalp involvement, alopecia totalis and alopecia universalis. Libraries were pooled for sequencing, and per-sample TCR yields varied mainly because of small differences in library volumes within the pool. The study tracked peripheral blood TCR repertoire changes in vivo during primary and secondary sensitization to the hapten diphenylcyclopropenone (DPC) in alopecia patients. Patient blood was sampled pre-sensitization (week 0) and at 2, 6 and about 24 weeks after DPC sensitization. About 28 alopecia patients gave blood for TCR sequencing at one to four time points (pre-sensitization, 2, 6 and 24 weeks).

What the research found in general, with its limitations: Expanded TCRs formed significantly more large CDR3 similarity clusters than pre-sensitization or healthy control sets, consistent with antigen-driven responses. Because every patient had alopecia, a presumed autoimmune disease, the patients' immune response might differ from that of healthy individuals. After repeated subsampling, changes were observed in the strength of the expansion versus patch-test correlation and in the threshold at which the correlation became significant. No change with DPC sensitization was found in the number of TCRs above 1 in 1000 frequency, and no evidence of global repertoire structure alterations was found. Patch test score correlated positively with the number of PT1 expanded TCRs, reaching significance at thresholds 8, 16 and 32 but not at 4.

This receptor was obtained from a woman between 50 and 59 years old with alopecia areata. Some clones in this sample may be carry-over from other donors' samples. The sequences come from whole blood, collected in connection with sensitization to the hapten diphenylcyclopropenone (DPC). The chain is made from TRBV20-1 and TRBJ2-6; TRBD1 aligns with 8 central bases. This receptor has the CDR3 CSARQGASGANVLTF. The nucleotides read TGCAGTGCTAGACAGGGGGCGAGTGGGGCCAACGTCCTGACTTTC.